This T cell receptor (beta chain) was sequenced during a study of shared clonotypes between healthy human individuals. The germline V gene has CDR1 MNHNS and CDR2 SASEGT. CDR3 length equals 14 residues. The data were produced by immunoSEQ multiplex PCR, yet TCRdb's version contains in-frame clones alone and is incomplete. The sample holds about 1.1 million clones, more than 75% seen once. As to this clone: A far larger clone is just one base off, so this is likely a read error.

This receptor was obtained from a young man in good health. Some clones in this sample may be carry-over from other donors' samples. Sequenced input: memory CD4+ T cells from PBMCs. Subset of the sample: CD45RA-negative fraction. V is TRBV6-1 and J is TRBJ2-7; TRBD1 matches at 8 bases. CDR3 coding DNA: TGTGCCAGCAGCTGGGACAGGACCGCCTACGAGCGGTACTTC. This encodes CASSWDRTAYERYF.